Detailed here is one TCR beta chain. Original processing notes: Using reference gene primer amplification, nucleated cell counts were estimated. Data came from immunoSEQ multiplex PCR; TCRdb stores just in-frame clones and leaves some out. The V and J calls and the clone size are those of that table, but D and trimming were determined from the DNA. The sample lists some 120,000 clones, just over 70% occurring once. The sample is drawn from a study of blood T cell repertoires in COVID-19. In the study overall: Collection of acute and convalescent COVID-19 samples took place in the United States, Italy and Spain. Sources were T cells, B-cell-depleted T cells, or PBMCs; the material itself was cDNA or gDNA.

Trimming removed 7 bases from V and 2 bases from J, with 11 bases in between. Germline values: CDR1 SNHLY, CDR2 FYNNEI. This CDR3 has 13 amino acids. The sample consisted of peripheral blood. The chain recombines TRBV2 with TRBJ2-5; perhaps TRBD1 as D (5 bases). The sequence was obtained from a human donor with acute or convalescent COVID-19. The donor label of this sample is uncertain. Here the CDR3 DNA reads TGTGCCAGCACGCAGGGCTGGCAAGAGACCCAGTACTTC. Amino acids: CASTQGWQETQYF.